A selection of T cell receptor beta chains follows, all from one sample in a study of T cells in Graves' hyperthyroidism and ophthalmopathy. TCRdb passed the multiplex PCR reads through MiXCR, listing each CDR3 protein once. The data contain fewer than 350,000 distinct CDR3 sequences, about a sixth of them singletons. The specimen sequenced was blood. The source of these receptors is a woman aged 40 to 49 with Graves' ophthalmopathy. Each CDR3 is given with its conserved first and last residue.

TRBJ1-3 TRBV28 15 CASSFPGSGGNTIYF
TRBJ2-7 TRBV20-1 14 CSARGGLRRDEQYF
TRBJ2-2 TRBV5-6 15 CASSYSGRATGELFF
TRBJ2-2 TRBV6-2/TRBV6-3 12 CASRAGGGELFF
TRBJ1-6 TRBV12-3/TRBV12-4 13 CASSLARLAPLHF
TRBJ1-5 TRBV6-6 12 CASSHRNQPQHF
TRBJ1-2 TRBV13 15 CASSLGRGGSYGYTF
TRBJ2-5 TRBV20-1 13 CSAQSRFQETQYF
TRBJ1-2 TRBV27 16 CASRTNSGTGGSGYTF
TRBJ1-2 TRBV12-3/TRBV12-4 15 CASSSYRGDNYGYTF
TRBJ2-7 TRBV11-2 16 CASSLRSGTLSYEQYF
TRBJ2-7 TRBV20-1 13 CSASLTGSYEQYF
TRBJ1-1 TRBV6-2/TRBV6-3 17 CASSWPANRVVNTEAFF
TRBJ2-7 TRBV28 15 CASSPIRDTYYEQYF
TRBJ2-7 TRBV2 12 CASSAWTYEQYF
TRBJ1-2 TRBV29-1 14 CSVERQGRVYGYTF
TRBJ1-1 TRBV20-1 14 CSASSGLRNTEAFF
TRBJ1-5 TRBV28 16 CASRRGGQGLGQPQHF
TRBJ2-7 TRBV28 13 CASSPPGTGEQYF
TRBJ2-7 TRBV27 14 CASSSGTGFYEQYF
TRBJ1-6 TRBV5-1 15 CASSLEWDGDSPLHF
TRBJ1-2 TRBV6-2/TRBV6-3 13 CASNPSTGSRYTF
TRBJ2-7 TRBV19 12 CASMSGSYEQYF
TRBJ2-7 TRBV6-1 14 CASVETANSYEQYF
TRBJ1-2 TRBV20-1 15 CSARPNRVGHDGYTF
TRBJ2-3 TRBV20-1 16 CSARDGKGESTDTQYF
TRBJ2-5 TRBV30 14 CAHGLAGGGETQYF
TRBJ2-2 TRBV30 14 CAWMWGRETGELFF
TRBJ2-5 TRBV20-1 12 CSATYRVETQYF
TRBJ2-1 TRBV5-1 17 CASSLGVSGAAYNEQFF
TRBJ2-7 TRBV30 11 CAWQGSYEQYF
TRBJ1-1 TRBV30 13 CAWRAKGQLEAFF
TRBJ2-2 TRBV6-5 15 CASSYEGRDTGELFF
TRBJ1-1 TRBV6-2/TRBV6-3 15 CASSPNSASNTEAFF
TRBJ1-2 TRBV7-9 14 CASSLSLGIDGYTF
TRBJ1-2 TRBV5-1 13 CASSLGRIYGYTF
TRBJ1-2 TRBV20-1 13 CSASRGNGFGYTF
TRBJ2-7 TRBV6-4 15 CASSDLRVSSYEQYF
TRBJ1-5 TRBV28 16 CASRASGTVVYQPQHF
TRBJ1-2 TRBV25-1 16 CASSQNDKTVTYGYTF
TRBJ2-5 TRBV20-1 14 CSASTLVRQETQYF
TRBJ1-1 TRBV29-1 12 CSVLTGNTEAFF
TRBJ1-1 TRBV15 14 CATGWGGTNTEAFF
TRBJ2-7 TRBV6-1 12 CASRPTGAEQYF
TRBJ2-7 TRBV18 14 CASSMSGVYYEQYF
TRBJ2-7 TRBV2 15 CASRGAGQTHYEQYF
TRBJ2-5 TRBV6-1 15 CASSGPTGGQETQYF
TRBJ1-5 TRBV15 14 CATQTGEGNQPQHF
TRBJ2-5 TRBV4-2 19 CASSQDLLAGGPGQETQYF